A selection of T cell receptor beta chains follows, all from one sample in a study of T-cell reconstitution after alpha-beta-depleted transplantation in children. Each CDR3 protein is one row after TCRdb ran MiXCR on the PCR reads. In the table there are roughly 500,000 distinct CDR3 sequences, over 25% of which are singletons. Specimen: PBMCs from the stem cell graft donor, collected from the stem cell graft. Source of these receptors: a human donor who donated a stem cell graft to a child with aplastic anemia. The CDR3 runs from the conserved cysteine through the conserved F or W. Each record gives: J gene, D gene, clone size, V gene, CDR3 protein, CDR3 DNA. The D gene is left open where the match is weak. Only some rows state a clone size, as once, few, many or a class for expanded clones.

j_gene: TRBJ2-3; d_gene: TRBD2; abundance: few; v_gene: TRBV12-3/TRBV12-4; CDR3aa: CASSLGGLPDTQYF; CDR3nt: TGTGCCAGCAGTTTAGGGGGACTACCAGATACGCAGTATTTT
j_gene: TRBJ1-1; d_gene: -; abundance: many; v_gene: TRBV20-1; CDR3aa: CSARGGVRKGDTEAFF; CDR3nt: TGCAGTGCTAGAGGGGGAGTAAGAAAGGGGGACACTGAAGCTTTCTTT
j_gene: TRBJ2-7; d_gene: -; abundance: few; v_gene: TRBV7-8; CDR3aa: CASSLPEDYEQYF; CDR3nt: TGTGCCAGCAGCTTACCAGAGGACTACGAGCAGTACTTC
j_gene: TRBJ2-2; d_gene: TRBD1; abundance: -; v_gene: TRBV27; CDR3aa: CASSLLGQSILFF; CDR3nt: TGTGCCAGCAGTTTATTGGGACAGTCTATCCTGTTTTTT
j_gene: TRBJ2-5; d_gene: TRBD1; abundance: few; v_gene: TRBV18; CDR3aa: CASSPSGQGKETQYF; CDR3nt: TGTGCCAGCTCACCATCGGGACAGGGTAAAGAGACCCAGTACTTC
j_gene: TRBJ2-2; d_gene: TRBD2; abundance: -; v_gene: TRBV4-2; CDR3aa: CASSQDPGGRATTGELFF; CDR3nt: TGTGCCAGCAGCCAAGATCCTGGCGGGAGGGCCACCACCGGGGAGCTGTTTTTT
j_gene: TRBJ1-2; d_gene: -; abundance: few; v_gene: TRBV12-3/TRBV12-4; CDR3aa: CASSSLPRGYTF; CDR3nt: TGTGCCAGCAGTTCTCTTCCACGGGGCTACACCTTC
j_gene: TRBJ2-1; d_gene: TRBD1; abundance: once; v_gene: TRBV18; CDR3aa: CASSPDRGIDNEQFF; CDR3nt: TGTGCCAGCTCACCGGACAGGGGAATAGACAATGAGCAGTTCTTC
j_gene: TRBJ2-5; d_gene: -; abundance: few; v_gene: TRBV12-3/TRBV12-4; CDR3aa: CASSTMGFEETQYF; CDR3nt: TGTGCCAGCAGTACTATGGGCTTTGAAGAGACCCAGTACTTC
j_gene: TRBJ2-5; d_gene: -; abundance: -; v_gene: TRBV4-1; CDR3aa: CASSGGGAGETQYF; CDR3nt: TGCGCCAGCAGCGGGGGGGGGGCCGGAGAGACCCAGTACTTC
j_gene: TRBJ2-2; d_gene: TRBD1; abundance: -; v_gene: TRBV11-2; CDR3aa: CASSFGTGPPGELFF; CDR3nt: TGTGCCAGCAGCTTCGGGACAGGTCCCCCCGGGGAGCTGTTTTTT
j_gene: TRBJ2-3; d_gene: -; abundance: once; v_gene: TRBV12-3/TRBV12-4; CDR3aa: CASSLNLEGDTQYF; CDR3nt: TGTGCCAGCAGTTTAAATCTAGAAGGTGATACGCAGTATTTT
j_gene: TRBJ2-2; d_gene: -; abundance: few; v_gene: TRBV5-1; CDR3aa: CASSLTPSTSSTGELFF; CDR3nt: TGCGCCAGCAGCTTGACCCCCTCGACGTCCTCCACCGGGGAGCTGTTTTTT
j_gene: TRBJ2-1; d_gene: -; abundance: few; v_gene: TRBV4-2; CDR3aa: CASSQDQSSSQGGEQFF; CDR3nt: TGTGCCAGCAGCCAAGATCAGTCTAGCAGCCAGGGGGGGGAGCAGTTCTTC
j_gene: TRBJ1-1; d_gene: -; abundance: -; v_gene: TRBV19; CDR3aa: CASSINGDMNTEAFF; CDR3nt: TGTGCCAGTAGTATCAATGGGGACATGAACACTGAAGCTTTCTTT
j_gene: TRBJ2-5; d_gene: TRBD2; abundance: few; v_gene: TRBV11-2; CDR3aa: CASSRPRISGSGNQETQYF; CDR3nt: TGTGCCAGCAGCCGACCTCGGATTAGCGGGAGCGGTAACCAAGAGACCCAGTACTTC
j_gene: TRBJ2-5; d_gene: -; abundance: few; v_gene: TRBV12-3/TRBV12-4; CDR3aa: CASSLTGTPETQYF; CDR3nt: TGTGCCAGCAGCCTGACCGGGACCCCAGAGACCCAGTACTTC
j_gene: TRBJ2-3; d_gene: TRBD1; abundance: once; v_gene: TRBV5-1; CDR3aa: CASSLQQGGGTDTQYF; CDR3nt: TGCGCCAGCAGCTTACAACAGGGGGGCGGCACAGATACGCAGTATTTT
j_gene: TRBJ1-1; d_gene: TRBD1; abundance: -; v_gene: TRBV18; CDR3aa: CASSPGQENTEAFF; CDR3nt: TGTGCCAGCTCACCGGGACAGGAGAACACTGAAGCTTTCTTT
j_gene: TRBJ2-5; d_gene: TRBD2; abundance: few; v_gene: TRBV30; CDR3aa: CAWSGPGTSGSSRETQYF; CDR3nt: TGTGCCTGGAGTGGGCCCGGGACTAGCGGGAGTAGTAGAGAGACCCAGTACTTC
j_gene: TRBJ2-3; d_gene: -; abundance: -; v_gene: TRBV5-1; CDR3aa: CASKDRQGTDTQYF; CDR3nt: TGCGCCAGCAAAGACAGGCAAGGGACAGATACGCAGTATTTT
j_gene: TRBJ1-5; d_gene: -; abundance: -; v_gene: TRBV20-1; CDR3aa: CSASTRQGEQPQHF; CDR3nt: TGCAGTGCTAGTACCCGGCAGGGTGAACAGCCCCAGCATTTT
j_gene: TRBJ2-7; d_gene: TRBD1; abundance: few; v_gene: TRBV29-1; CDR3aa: CSVDTGGYEQYF; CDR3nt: TGCAGCGTTGACACAGGGGGCTACGAGCAGTACTTC
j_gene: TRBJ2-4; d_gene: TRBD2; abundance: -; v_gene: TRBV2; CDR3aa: CASSKWTSGRAKNIQYF; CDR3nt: TGTGCCAGCAGTAAATGGACTAGCGGGCGAGCCAAAAACATTCAGTACTTC
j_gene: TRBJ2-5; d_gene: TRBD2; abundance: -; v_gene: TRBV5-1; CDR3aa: CASSPGLATGETQYF; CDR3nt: TGCGCCAGCAGCCCTGGACTAGCGACTGGGGAGACCCAGTACTTC
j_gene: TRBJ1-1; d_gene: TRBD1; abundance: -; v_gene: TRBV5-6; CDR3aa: CASSYGTGVNTEAFF; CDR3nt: TGTGCCAGCAGCTACGGGACAGGGGTGAACACTGAAGCTTTCTTT
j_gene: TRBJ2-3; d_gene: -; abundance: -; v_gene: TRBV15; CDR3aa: CATSRDPGYTQYF; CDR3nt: TGTGCCACCAGCAGAGATCCCGGGTATACGCAGTATTTT
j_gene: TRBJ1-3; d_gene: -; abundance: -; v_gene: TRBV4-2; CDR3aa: CASSQDGQMVRRGNTIYF; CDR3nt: TGTGCCAGCAGCCAAGATGGTCAAATGGTTCGTCGTGGAAACACCATATATTTT
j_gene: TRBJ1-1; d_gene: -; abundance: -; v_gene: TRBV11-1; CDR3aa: CASSLRYTEAFF; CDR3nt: TGTGCCAGCAGCTTAAGGTACACTGAAGCTTTCTTT
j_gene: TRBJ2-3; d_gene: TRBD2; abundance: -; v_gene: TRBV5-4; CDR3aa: CASSLAGGDGDTQYF; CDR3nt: TGTGCCAGCAGCTTGGCCGGGGGGGACGGAGATACGCAGTATTTT
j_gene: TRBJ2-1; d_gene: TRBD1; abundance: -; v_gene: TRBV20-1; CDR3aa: CSASVRQGAHNEQFF; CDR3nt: TGCAGTGCTAGCGTTCGGCAGGGGGCCCACAATGAGCAGTTCTTC
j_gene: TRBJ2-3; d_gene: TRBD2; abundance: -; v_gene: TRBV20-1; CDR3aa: CSARGSSGSGKYTQYF; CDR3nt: TGCAGTGCTAGAGGCAGTAGCGGGAGCGGGAAATATACGCAGTATTTT
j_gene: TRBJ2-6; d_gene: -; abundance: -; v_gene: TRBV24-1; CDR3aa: CAASDRDSGANVLTF; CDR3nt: TGTGCCGCCAGTGATCGGGACTCTGGGGCCAACGTCCTGACTTTC
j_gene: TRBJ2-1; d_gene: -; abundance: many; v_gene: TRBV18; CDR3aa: CASSPIASSSYNEQFF; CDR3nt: TGTGCCAGCTCACCAATAGCGTCGAGCTCCTACAATGAGCAGTTCTTC
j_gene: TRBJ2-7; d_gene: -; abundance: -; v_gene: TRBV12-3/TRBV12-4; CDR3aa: CASSFTGNPGEQYF; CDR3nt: TGTGCCAGCAGTTTCACAGGGAATCCCGGAGAGCAGTACTTC
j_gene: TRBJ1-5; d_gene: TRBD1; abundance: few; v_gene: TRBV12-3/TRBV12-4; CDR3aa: CASSKTGVGNQPQHF; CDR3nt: TGTGCCAGCAGTAAAACAGGGGTGGGGAATCAGCCCCAGCATTTT
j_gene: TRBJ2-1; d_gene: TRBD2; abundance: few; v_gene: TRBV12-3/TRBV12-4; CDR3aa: CASSFSVGGTSGRREQFF; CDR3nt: TGTGCCAGCAGTTTCTCTGTTGGGGGGACTAGCGGGAGAAGGGAGCAGTTCTTC
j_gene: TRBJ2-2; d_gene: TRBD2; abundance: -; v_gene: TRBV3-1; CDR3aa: CASSKDAPAGDTGELFF; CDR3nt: TGTGCCAGCAGCAAAGATGCCCCAGCGGGAGACACCGGGGAGCTGTTTTTT
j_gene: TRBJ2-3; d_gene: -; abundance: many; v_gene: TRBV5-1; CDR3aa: CASSLAGPSTDTQYF; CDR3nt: TGCGCCAGCAGCTTGGCGGGGCCTAGCACAGATACGCAGTATTTT
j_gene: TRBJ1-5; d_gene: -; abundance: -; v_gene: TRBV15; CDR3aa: CATSRDAIGLTEDSNQPQHF; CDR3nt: TGTGCCACCAGCAGAGATGCCATTGGGTTGACAGAGGATAGCAATCAGCCCCAGCATTTT
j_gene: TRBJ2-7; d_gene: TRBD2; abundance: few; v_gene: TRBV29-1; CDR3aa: CSVDLLKASGRYEQYF; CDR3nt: TGCAGCGTTGACCTCCTGAAGGCTAGCGGTCGCTACGAGCAGTACTTC
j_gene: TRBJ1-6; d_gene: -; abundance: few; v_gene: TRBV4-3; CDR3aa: CASSQDPHKGTFHF; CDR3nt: TGCGCCAGCAGCCAAGATCCCCACAAGGGGACCTTCCACTTT